The 2 T cell receptor beta chains below all came from one sample that was sequenced in a study of tumor and adjacent non-tumor tissue in lung cancer. RNA was extracted from bulk tissue without any cell sorting. A modified ARM-PCR protocol with three rounds of nested PCR amplified TCRbeta. In TCRdb, the multiplex PCR reads were re-called with MiXCR into one record per CDR3 protein. Of some 200,000 distinct CDR3 sequences listed, 70% to 75% were seen once; the top ten hold 20% to 25%. The specimen sequenced was lung tumor tissue. These TCRs come from a man in his 60s with non-small cell lung cancer.

The V call is TRBV7-9, the J call TRBJ2-3; the match to TRBD2 covers 9 bases. V was pared by 5 bases and J by 6 bases, with 9 bases of the junction left unmatched. Germline lookup yields CDR1 SEHNR and CDR2 FQNEAQ (reference sequence). The CDR3 is made up of 15 amino acids. CDR3 amino acids: CASSPRTSEADTQYF. In DNA form, the CDR3 reads TGTGCCAGCAGCCCGCGGACTAGCGAAGCTGATACGCAGTATTTT.

Concerning this clonotype itself: Given a much more abundant clone one base away, this may be a read error. J is TRBJ2-7 and V is TRBV30, with 12 positions matching TRBD1. V gave up 4 bases and J gave up 6 bases; unmatched junction bases: 7. Germline loops: CDR1 GTSNPN, CDR2 SVGIG (reference sequence). The length of the CDR3 is 14 residues. CDR3 DNA sequence: TGTGCCTGGAATACCGGGACAGGGGGCTTCGAGCAGTACTTC. It translates to CAWNTGTGGFEQYF.